This TCR beta chain was documented in a study of blood T cell repertoires in COVID-19. Study-level background: Acute-phase and convalescent COVID-19 samples originated in the United States, Italy and Spain. PBMCs, B-cell-depleted T cells, or T cells provided the cDNA or gDNA that made up the material.

In the original analysis: Amplified reference gene primers provided the basis for estimating nucleated cell counts. The assay was immunoSEQ multiplex PCR, and TCRdb's table has in-frame clones only and misses some. The V and J calls and the clone size are those of that table, but D and trimming were determined from the DNA. The sample contains hundreds of thousands of clones, about 83% of which appear only once. Per the germline V gene, CDR1 is SEHNR and CDR2 is FQNEAQ (reference sequence). There are 13 residues in the CDR3. Trimming took 5 bases from V and 9 from J, leaving 17 bases between them. This clonotype was obtained from a man older than 75 with acute or convalescent COVID-19. The sample was peripheral blood. The chain uses TRBV7-9 and TRBJ2-7, with a possible D match to TRBD2 (5 bases). The CDR3 coding sequence is TGTGCCAGCAGCCCGGGGAAGGGTTTTGGGCAGTACTTC. It translates to CASSPGKGFGQYF.